The T cell receptor (beta chain) under discussion was sequenced for a study of response to subunit inactivated influenza vaccine. The study's findings and limits: Authors suggested each seasonal influenza vaccination recruits few new T cells.

MiXCR, run by TCRdb on the RT-PCR reads, gives a single entry per CDR3 protein. The data show some 640,000 distinct CDR3 sequences, about 15% seen once. This clonotype has only a few counts. What it binds is not known. This material consisted of PBMCs from blood, taken roughly 2 weeks before vaccination. The sequence was obtained from a man over 45 who received an inactivated influenza vaccine.

The CDR3, as DNA: TGTGCCAGTAGTATTCGTGGGGGTACAATGAACACTGAAGCTTTCTTT. Its translation: CASSIRGGTMNTEAFF. The chain combines TRBV19 with TRBJ1-1, with D possibly matching TRBD1 (5 bases). CDR1 LNHDA and CDR2 SQIVND come from the germline V gene (reference sequence). Deletions cut 3 bases from V and 0 bases from J, with 14 bases between. The CDR3 extends over 16 amino acids.